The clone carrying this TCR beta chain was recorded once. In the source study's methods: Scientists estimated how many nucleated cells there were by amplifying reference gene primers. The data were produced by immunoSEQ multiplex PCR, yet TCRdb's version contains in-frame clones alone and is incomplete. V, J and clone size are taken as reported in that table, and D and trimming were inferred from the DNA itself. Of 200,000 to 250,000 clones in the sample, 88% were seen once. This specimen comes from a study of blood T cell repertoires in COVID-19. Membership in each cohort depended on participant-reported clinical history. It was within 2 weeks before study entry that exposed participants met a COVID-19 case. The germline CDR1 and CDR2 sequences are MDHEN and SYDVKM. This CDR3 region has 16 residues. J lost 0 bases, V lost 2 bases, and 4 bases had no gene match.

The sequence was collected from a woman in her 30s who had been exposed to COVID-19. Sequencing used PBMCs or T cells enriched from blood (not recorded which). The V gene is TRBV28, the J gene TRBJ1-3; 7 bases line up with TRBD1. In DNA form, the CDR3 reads TGTGCCAGCAGTTTAGGAACAGGGGCCTCTGGAAACACCATATATTTT. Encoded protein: CASSLGTGASGNTIYF.